Listed below are T cell receptor beta chains from one sample, sequenced in a study of CD8 T cells in Susac syndrome. TCRdb itself ran the immunoSEQ multiplex PCR reads through MiXCR, one entry per CDR3 protein. Here the sample spans about 77,000 distinct CDR3 sequences, about 93% being singletons. Input material: CD4+ T cells from PBMCs. These receptors were collected from a human donor with Susac syndrome. Both conserved end residues are part of each CDR3. The D gene is left open where the match is weak. The size entry is marked missing in some rows and otherwise reads once, few, many or a size class.

CASSLSSSTNEKLFF	TGTGCCAGCAGCTTATCGAGTTCAACTAATGAAAAACTGTTTTTT	NA	NA	TRBV7-7	TRBJ1-4
CSARSAGGTYNSPLHF	TGCAGTGCTAGGTCAGCCGGAGGGACCTATAATTCACCCCTCCACTTT	NA	NA	TRBV20-1	TRBJ1-6
CASSMGEIAGAYEQYF	TGTGCCAGTAGTATGGGGGAGATAGCGGGGGCCTACGAGCAGTACTTC	NA	TRBD2	TRBV19	TRBJ2-7
CAWSGMGLGRRENQPQHF	TGTGCCTGGAGTGGGATGGGATTAGGGCGCAGGGAAAATCAGCCCCAGCATTTT	NA	NA	TRBV30	TRBJ1-5
CSVALGRGYTDTQYF	TGCAGCGTAGCACTTGGCAGGGGGTACACAGATACGCAGTATTTT	once	TRBD1	TRBV29-1	TRBJ2-3
CASSPFRDSQRETQYF	TGTGCCAGCTCACCGTTTAGAGACAGCCAAAGAGAGACCCAGTACTTC	NA	NA	TRBV18	TRBJ2-5
CASSLGAANEKLFF	TGTGCCAGCAGTTTGGGGGCGGCTAATGAAAAACTGTTTTTT	NA	NA	TRBV12-3/TRBV12-4	TRBJ1-4
CASSKRDQPQHF	TGTGCCAGCTCAAAAAGGGATCAGCCCCAGCATTTT	NA	NA	TRBV18	TRBJ1-5
CASTLAGDPTGELFF	TGTGCCAGCACCCTAGCGGGAGATCCCACCGGGGAGCTGTTTTTT	NA	TRBD2	TRBV6-2/TRBV6-3	TRBJ2-2
CASSSRGKSSYEQYF	TGTGCCAGCAGTTCCCGGGGCAAGTCTTCTTACGAGCAGTACTTC	NA	NA	TRBV7-2	TRBJ2-7
CASSQDLGPGETQYF	TGTGCCAGCAGCCAAGATCTCGGGCCGGGAGAGACCCAGTACTTC	NA	NA	TRBV14	TRBJ2-5
CASSLSIARDLDTQYF	TGTGCCAGCAGCTTAAGTATTGCCCGGGACCTCGATACGCAGTATTTT	NA	NA	TRBV7-3	TRBJ2-3
CSATLGGSLNYGYTF	TGCAGTGCCACGCTAGGGGGATCCTTAAACTATGGCTACACCTTC	NA	NA	TRBV20-1	TRBJ1-2
CASKTDSETYF	TGTGCCAGCAAGACGGACTCCGAAACGTACTTC	NA	NA	TRBV2	TRBJ2-5
CASSLFQGTANEQFF	TGCGCCAGCAGCTTGTTTCAGGGGACAGCTAATGAGCAGTTCTTC	NA	TRBD1	TRBV5-1	TRBJ2-1
CASSLTFSYKETQYF	TGTGCCAGCAGCTTGACCTTTAGTTACAAAGAGACCCAGTACTTC	once	NA	TRBV7-8	TRBJ2-5
CASSQVAGTSVTYEQYF	TGCGCCAGCAGCCAAGTAGCCGGGACTAGCGTTACCTACGAGCAGTACTTC	NA	TRBD2	TRBV4-1	TRBJ2-7
CASSITPQGSYEQYF	TGTGCCAGTAGTATAACCCCCCAGGGCTCCTACGAGCAGTACTTC	NA	NA	TRBV19	TRBJ2-7
CASSRFQTGGNTEAFF	TGCGCCAGCAGCCGGTTCCAAACAGGGGGGAACACTGAAGCTTTCTTT	once	TRBD1	TRBV5-1	TRBJ1-1
CSAGQGANTGELFF	TGCAGCGCAGGACAGGGGGCGAACACCGGGGAGCTGTTTTTT	NA	TRBD1	TRBV29-1	TRBJ2-2
CASAGAGEQFF	TGTGCCAGCGCGGGGGCGGGTGAGCAGTTCTTC	NA	NA	TRBV19	TRBJ2-1